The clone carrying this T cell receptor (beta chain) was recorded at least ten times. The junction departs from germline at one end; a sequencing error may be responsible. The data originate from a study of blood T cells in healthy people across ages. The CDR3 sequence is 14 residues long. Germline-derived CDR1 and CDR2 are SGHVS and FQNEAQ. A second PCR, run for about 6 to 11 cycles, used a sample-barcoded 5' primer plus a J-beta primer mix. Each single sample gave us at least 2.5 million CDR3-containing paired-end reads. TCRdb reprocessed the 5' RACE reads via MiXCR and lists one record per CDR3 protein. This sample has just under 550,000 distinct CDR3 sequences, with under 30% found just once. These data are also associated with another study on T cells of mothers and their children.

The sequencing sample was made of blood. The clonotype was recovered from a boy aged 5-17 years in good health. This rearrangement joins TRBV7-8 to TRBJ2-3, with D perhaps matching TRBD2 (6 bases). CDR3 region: CASSLEGRTDTQYF. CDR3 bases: TGCGCCAGCAGCTTGGAGGGGAGAACAGATACGCAGTATTTT.